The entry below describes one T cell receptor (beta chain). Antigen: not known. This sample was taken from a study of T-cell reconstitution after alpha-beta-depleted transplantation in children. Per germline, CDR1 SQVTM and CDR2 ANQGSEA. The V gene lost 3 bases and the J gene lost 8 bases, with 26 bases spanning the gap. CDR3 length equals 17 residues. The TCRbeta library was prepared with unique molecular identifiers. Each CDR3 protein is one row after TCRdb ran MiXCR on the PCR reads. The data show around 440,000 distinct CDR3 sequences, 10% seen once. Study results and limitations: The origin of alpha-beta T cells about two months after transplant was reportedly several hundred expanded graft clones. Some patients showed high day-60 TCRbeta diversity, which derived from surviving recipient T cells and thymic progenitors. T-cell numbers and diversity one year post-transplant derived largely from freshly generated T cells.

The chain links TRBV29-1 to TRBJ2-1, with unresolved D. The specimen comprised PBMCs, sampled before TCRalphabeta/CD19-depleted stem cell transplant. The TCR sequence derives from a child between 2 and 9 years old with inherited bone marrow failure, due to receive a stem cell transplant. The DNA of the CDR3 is TGCAGCGTTGAGCCGCAGGAACGAACCAACCCGATCGATGAGCAGTTCTTC. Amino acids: CSVEPQERTNPIDEQFF.